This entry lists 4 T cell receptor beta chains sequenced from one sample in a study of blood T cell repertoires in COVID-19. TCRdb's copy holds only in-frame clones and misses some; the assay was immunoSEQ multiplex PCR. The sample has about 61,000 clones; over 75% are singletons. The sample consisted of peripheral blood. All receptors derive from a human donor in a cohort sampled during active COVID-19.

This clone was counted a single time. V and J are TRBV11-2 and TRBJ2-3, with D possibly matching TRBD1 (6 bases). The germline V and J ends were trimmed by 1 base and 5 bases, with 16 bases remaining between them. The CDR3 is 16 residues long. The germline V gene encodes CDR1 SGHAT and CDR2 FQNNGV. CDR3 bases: TGTGCCAGCAGCTTAGCCCCCAGGGGAATTGGAGATACGCAGTATTTT. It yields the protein CASSLAPRGIGDTQYF.

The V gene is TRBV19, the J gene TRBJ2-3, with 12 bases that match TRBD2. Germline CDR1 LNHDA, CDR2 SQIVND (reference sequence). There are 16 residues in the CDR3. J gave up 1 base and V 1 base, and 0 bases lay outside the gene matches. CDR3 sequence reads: CASSIGLAGGTDTQYF. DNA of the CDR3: TGTGCCAGTAGTATAGGACTAGCGGGGGGCACAGATACGCAGTATTTT.

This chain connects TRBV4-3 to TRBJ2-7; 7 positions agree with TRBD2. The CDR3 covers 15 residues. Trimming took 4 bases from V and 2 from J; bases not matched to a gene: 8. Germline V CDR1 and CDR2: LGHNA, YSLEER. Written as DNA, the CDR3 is TGCGCCAGCAGCCCGGGGCGGGGGTCACCCTACGAGCAGTACTTC. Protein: CASSPGRGSPYEQYF.

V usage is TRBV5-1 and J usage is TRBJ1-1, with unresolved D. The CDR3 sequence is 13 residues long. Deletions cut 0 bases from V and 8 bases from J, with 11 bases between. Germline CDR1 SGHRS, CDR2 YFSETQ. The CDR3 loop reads CASSLGERWEAFF. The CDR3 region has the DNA TGCGCCAGCAGCTTGGGTGAGAGGTGGGAAGCTTTCTTT.